Shown below are 16 T cell receptor beta chains from a single sample sequenced in a study of T-cell reconstitution after alpha-beta-depleted transplantation in children. Preparation of the TCRbeta library involved a method that used unique molecular identifiers. Each CDR3 protein is one row after TCRdb ran MiXCR on the PCR reads. The sample has 250,000 to 400,000 distinct CDR3 sequences, approximately 23% seen once; the top ten hold approximately 10%. The material sequenced was PBMCs, mostly from graft donor cells, taken 180 days after TCRalphabeta/CD19-depleted stem cell transplant. All receptors derive from a male patient younger than 18 who had a stem cell transplant for acute lymphoblastic leukemia, so the T cells may come from the graft donor.

The genes are TRBV20-1 and TRBJ2-1, with a weak D call TRBD1 (5 bases). The V end was cut by 6 bases, the J end by 4 bases, with 16 bases between. Germline V gene data show CDR1 as DFQATT and CDR2 as SNEGSKA (reference sequence). The CDR3 spans 14 residues. This chain's CDR3 is CSATDRDRYNEQFF. Here the CDR3 DNA reads TGCAGTGCCACAGACAGAGACCGTTACAATGAGCAGTTCTTC.

This clonotype was observed a few times. The gene calls are TRBV29-1 and TRBJ1-5, with 8 nucleotides matching TRBD1. CDR1 is SQVTM and CDR2 is ANQGSEA in the germline V gene. The CDR3 has 10 amino acids. The V gene end was trimmed by 5 bases and the J gene end by 14 bases; junction bases not matched to a gene: 5. The CDR3: CSVPGTGKHF. DNA for the CDR3: TGCAGCGTTCCTGGGACAGGCAAGCATTTT.

The table lists this clonotype with a few counts. The rearrangement uses TRBV12-3 or TRBV12-4 and TRBJ2-5; D remains ambiguous. Trimming left V 3 bases short and J 5 bases short, with 13 bases between. The CDR3 sequence is 14 residues long. CDR3 coding DNA: TGTGCCAGCAGTTTCCCCGGGTGGGTGGAGACCCAGTACTTC. Its translation: CASSFPGWVETQYF.

This clonotype appeared a few times. The V and J genes are TRBV20-1 and TRBJ1-2; D is ambiguous. The CDR3 consists of 14 residues. The V gene's germline CDR1 is DFQATT and CDR2 SNEGSKA (reference sequence). Trimming removed 3 bases from V and 4 bases from J, with 15 bases in between. The CDR3 DNA follows: TGCAGTGCTAGTGAAGGGTTGGGCATCTATGGCTACACCTTC. As protein: CSASEGLGIYGYTF.

This clonotype came up a few times. The V gene is TRBV7-2, the J gene TRBJ2-5; maybe TRBD1 (6 bases). This CDR3 spans 13 amino acids. Germline V gene lookup returns CDR1 SGHTA and CDR2 FQGNSA. Trimming cost V 5 bases and J 5 bases, with 12 bases left between them. CDR3 coding DNA: TGTGCCAGCAGCAATAGACAGGTGGAGACCCAGTACTTC. This translates into CASSNRQVETQYF.

The chain couples TRBV2 to TRBJ2-7; 7 nucleotides match TRBD2. Germline CDR1 is SNHLY and CDR2 is FYNNEI. The CDR3 is made up of 14 amino acids. Trimming removed 4 bases from V and 0 bases from J; junction bases left unmatched: 3. DNA of the CDR3: TGTGCCAGCAGTGCCCTAGCGGTCTCCTACGAGCAGTACTTC. Its protein product is CASSALAVSYEQYF.

This clonotype was found many times. The chain combines TRBV6-5 with TRBJ2-1; 8 nucleotides agree with TRBD2. This CDR3 region has 16 residues. The J segment lost 7 bases and the V segment lost 7 bases, leaving 15 bases of the junction unmatched. CDR1 and CDR2 from the germline V gene are MNHEY and SVGAGI. The CDR3 DNA reads as TGTGCCAGCAAAATTCAACCAGCGGGAGCGGGTAATGAGCAGTTCTTC. Residues: CASKIQPAGAGNEQFF.

V and J are TRBV4-2 and TRBJ1-2; TRBD1 agrees at 8 bases. The V and J ends lost 1 base and 2 bases, in that order; junction bases with no gene match: 3. This CDR3 is built from 15 residues. Germline V gene data show CDR1 as LGHNA and CDR2 as YNFKEQ. The CDR3 loop reads CASSQGDRGNYGYTF. The CDR3 nucleotides are TGTGCCAGCAGCCAAGGAGACAGGGGAAACTATGGCTACACCTTC.

This clonotype was detected a few times. The chain is built from TRBV5-1 and TRBJ2-7, with 8 bases that match TRBD2. The CDR3 length is 18 residues. Germline V gene data show CDR1 as SGHRS and CDR2 as YFSETQ. Unmatched junction bases numbered 13, after V lost 0 bases and J lost 2 bases. CDR3 DNA sequence: TGCGCCAGCAGCTTGGCCGAGGGGAGTAGCGGGAACACCTACGAGCAGTACTTC. Amino acids: CASSLAEGSSGNTYEQYF.

In this sample, this clonotype turned up many times. The chain links TRBV27 to TRBJ2-7, with a tentative D call TRBD2 (5 bases). The V gene lost 5 bases and the J gene lost 0 bases, with 8 bases spanning the gap. This CDR3 has 13 residues. The germline gives CDR1 MNHEY, CDR2 SMNVEV (reference sequence). The CDR3 coding sequence is TGTGCCAGCAGTGTGGGAGTCTCCTACGAGCAGTACTTC. As protein: CASSVGVSYEQYF.

This rearrangement joins TRBV7-9 to TRBJ2-7; 12 bases match TRBD1. V shed 3 bases and J 11 bases; nucleotides not matched to a gene: 11. The germline gives CDR1 SEHNR, CDR2 FQNEAQ (reference sequence). This CDR3 is built from 15 residues. The CDR3 region has the DNA TGTGCCAGCAGCTTTGTAGGTGGGACAGGGGGCGAAGAGTACTTC. Protein: CASSFVGGTGGEEYF.

This clonotype was seen ten or more times. V and J are TRBV12-3 or TRBV12-4 and TRBJ2-7, with D possibly matching TRBD2 (5 bases). V dropped 5 bases and J dropped 3 bases, with 8 bases sitting between them. The CDR3 runs to 12 residues. Here the CDR3 reads CASSRGYYEQYF. The CDR3 region has the DNA TGTGCCAGCAGTCGAGGGTACTACGAGCAGTACTTC.

V usage is TRBV9 and J usage is TRBJ2-1, with 10 positions matching TRBD2. Germline CDR1 reads SGDLS; CDR2 reads YYNGEE. This CDR3 is 16 amino acids long. Trimming removed 0 bases from V and 7 bases from J; junction bases left unmatched: 7. CDR3 in DNA: TGTGCCAGCAGCGTAGAAATAGCGGGAGGAGGGAATGAGCAGTTCTTC. It translates to CASSVEIAGGGNEQFF.

The genes are TRBV27 and TRBJ2-6; D gene ambiguous. The germline CDR1 and CDR2 sequences are MNHEY and SMNVEV (reference sequence). The CDR3 extends over 14 amino acids. V lost 5 bases, J lost 0 bases, and 5 bases lay in between. The CDR3 coding sequence is TGTGCCAGCAGTCTCATCTCTGGGGCCAACGTCCTGACTTTC. Protein product: CASSLISGANVLTF.

The gene calls are TRBV19 and TRBJ1-1; D not certain. Deletions cut 3 bases from V and 1 base from J, with 6 bases between. The germline V gene encodes CDR1 LNHDA and CDR2 SQIVND (reference sequence). CDR3 length: 13 residues. CDR3 residues: CASSIRENTEAFF. The DNA for the CDR3 is TGTGCCAGTAGTATTAGGGAGAACACTGAAGCTTTCTTT.

V is TRBV6-2 or TRBV6-3 and J is TRBJ2-5, with D possibly matching TRBD1 (6 bases). The CDR3 covers 15 residues. Per germline, CDR1 MNHEY and CDR2 SVGEGT. With 1 base removed from V and 2 bases from J, the gap between germline ends came to 11 bases. This CDR3 is CASSYFGQKQETQYF. The CDR3 DNA reads as TGTGCCAGCAGTTACTTTGGACAGAAACAAGAGACCCAGTACTTC.